This TCR beta chain was obtained from a study of CD4+ T cells in melanoma. Libraries were prepared by immunoSEQ multiplex PCR; TCRdb keeps only in-frame clonotypes and omits some of them. The sample lists 3,500 to 4,500 clones; approximately 60% were seen once. V was shortened by 4 bases and J by 0 bases, with 10 bases between the two germline ends. Germline CDR1 is SGHDT and CDR2 is YYEEEE. The length of the CDR3 is 14 residues. A note on this clone: Antigen unknown.

Broader study findings: In melanoma, neoantigen-specific CD4+ T cells reportedly differed in differentiation state.

The V call is TRBV5-6, the J call TRBJ1-2, with D unresolved. Sequenced sample: cells from a culture (not recorded whether cultured in vitro). The origin of this receptor is a human donor with melanoma. The CDR3 protein is CASSILDSNYGYTF. The CDR3 DNA is TGTGCCAGCAGCATACTGGATTCTAACTATGGCTACACCTTC. The full variable domain, completed using reference TRBV5-6 and TRBJ1-2, is DAGVTQSPTHLIKTRGQQVTLRCSPKSGHDTVSWYQQALGQGPQFIFQYYEEEERQRGNFPDRFSGHQFPNYSSELNVNALLLGDSALYLCASSILDSNYGYTFGSGTRLTVV.